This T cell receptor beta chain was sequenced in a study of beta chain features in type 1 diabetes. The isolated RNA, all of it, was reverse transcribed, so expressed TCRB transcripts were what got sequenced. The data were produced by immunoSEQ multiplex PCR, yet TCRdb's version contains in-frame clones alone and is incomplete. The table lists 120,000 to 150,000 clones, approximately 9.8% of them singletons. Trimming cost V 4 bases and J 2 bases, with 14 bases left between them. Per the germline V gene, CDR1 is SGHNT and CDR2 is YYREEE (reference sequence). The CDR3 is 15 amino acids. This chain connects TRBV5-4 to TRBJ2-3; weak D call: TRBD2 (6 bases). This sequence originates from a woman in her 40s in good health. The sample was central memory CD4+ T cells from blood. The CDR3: CASSPGGVSTDTQYF. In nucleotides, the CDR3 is TGTGCCAGCAGCCCGGGCGGGGTATCCACAGATACGCAGTATTTT.